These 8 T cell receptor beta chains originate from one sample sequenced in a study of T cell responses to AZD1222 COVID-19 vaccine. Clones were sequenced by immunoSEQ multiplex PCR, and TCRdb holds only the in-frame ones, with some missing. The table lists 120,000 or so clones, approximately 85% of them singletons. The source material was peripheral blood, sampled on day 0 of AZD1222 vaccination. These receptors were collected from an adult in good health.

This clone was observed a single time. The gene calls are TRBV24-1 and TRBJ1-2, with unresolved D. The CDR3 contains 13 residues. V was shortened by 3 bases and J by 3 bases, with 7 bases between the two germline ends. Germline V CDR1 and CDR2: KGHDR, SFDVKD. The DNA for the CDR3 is TGTGCCACCAGTGATCCTCAATACTATGGCTACACCTTC. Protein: CATSDPQYYGYTF.

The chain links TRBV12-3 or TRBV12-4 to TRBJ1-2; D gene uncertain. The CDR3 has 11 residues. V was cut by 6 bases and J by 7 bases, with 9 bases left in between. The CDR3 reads CASSRRLGYTF. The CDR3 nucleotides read TGTGCCAGCAGCCGACGGCTTGGCTACACCTTC.

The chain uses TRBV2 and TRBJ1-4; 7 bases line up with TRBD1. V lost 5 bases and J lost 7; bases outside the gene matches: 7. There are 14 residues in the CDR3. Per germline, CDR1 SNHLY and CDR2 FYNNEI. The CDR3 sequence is CASSSQGVVEKLFF. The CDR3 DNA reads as TGTGCCAGCAGTTCCCAGGGGGTTGTTGAAAAACTGTTTTTT.

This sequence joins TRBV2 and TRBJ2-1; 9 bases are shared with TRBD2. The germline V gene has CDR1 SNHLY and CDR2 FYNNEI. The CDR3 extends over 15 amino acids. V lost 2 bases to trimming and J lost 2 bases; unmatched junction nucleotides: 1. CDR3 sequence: CASSEQRGAYNEQFF. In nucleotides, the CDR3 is TGTGCCAGCAGTGAACAGCGGGGGGCCTACAATGAGCAGTTCTTC.

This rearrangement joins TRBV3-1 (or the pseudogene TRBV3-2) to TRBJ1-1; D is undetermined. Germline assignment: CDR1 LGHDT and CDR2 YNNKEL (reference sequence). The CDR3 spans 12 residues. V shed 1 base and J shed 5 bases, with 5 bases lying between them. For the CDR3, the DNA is TGTGCCAGCAGCCAAGCTTCGACTGAAGCTTTCTTT. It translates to CASSQASTEAFF.

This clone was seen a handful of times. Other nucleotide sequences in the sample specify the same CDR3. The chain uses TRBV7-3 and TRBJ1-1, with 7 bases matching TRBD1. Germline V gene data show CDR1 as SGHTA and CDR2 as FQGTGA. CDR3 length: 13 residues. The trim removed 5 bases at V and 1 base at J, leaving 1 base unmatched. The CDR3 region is CASSRQGNTEAFF. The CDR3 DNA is TGTGCCAGCAGCCGACAGGGGAACACTGAAGCTTTCTTT.

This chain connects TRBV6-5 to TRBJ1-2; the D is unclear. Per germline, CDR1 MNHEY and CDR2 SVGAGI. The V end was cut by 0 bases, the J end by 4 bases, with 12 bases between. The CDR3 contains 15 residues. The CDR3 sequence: CASSYSGRLSYGYTF. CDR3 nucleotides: TGTGCCAGCAGTTACTCAGGTCGACTGAGCTATGGCTACACCTTC.

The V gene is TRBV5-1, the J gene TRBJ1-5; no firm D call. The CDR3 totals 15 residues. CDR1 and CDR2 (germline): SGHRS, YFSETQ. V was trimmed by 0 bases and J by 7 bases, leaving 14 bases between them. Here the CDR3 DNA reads TGCGCCAGCAGCTTGGAGGGCCTCCCAAACCAGCCCCAGCATTTT. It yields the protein CASSLEGLPNQPQHF. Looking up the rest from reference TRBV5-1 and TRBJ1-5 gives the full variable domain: KAGVTQTPRYLIKTRGQQVTLSCSPISGHRSVSWYQQTPGQGLQFLFEYFSETQRNKGNFPGRFSGRQFSNSRSEMNVSTLELGDSALYLCASSLEGLPNQPQHFGDGTRLSIL.